This entry lists 18 T cell receptor beta chains sequenced from one sample in a study of blood T cell repertoires in COVID-19. Sequencing used immunoSEQ multiplex PCR; TCRdb keeps in-frame clones, though not all of them. The sample holds about 240,000 clones, roughly 82% seen once. The sequenced material came from peripheral blood. Receptor source: a woman aged 70-85 years with acute or convalescent COVID-19.

The chain links TRBV5-5 to TRBJ1-5; a possible D gene is TRBD1 (5 bases). Trimming took off 1 base at V and 4 bases at J, with 12 bases between the two ends. Germline V lookup: CDR1 SGHKS, CDR2 YYEKEE (reference sequence). The CDR3 sequence is 15 residues long. The CDR3 sequence is CASSLWQGVNQPQHF. The CDR3 nucleotides read TGTGCCAGCAGCTTGTGGCAGGGTGTGAATCAGCCCCAGCATTTT.

This clone has ten or more counts. This rearrangement joins TRBV7-9 to TRBJ2-7; D is possibly TRBD2 (6 bases). Germline V gives CDR1 SEHNR, CDR2 FQNEAQ (reference sequence). Trimming removed 2 bases from V and 0 bases from J, with 14 bases in between. The CDR3 loop spans 16 amino acids. CDR3 sequence: CASSLKEGFSSYEQYF. For the CDR3, the DNA is TGTGCCAGCAGCTTAAAGGAGGGCTTTAGCTCCTACGAGCAGTACTTC.

The chain recombines TRBV3-1 (or the pseudogene TRBV3-2) with TRBJ1-2; weak D call: TRBD1 (5 bases). The CDR3 totals 14 residues. The V end lost 1 base, the J end lost 8 bases, and 14 bases lay between the germline ends. CDR1 LGHDT and CDR2 YNNKEL come from the germline V gene (reference sequence). The CDR3 region has the DNA TGTGCCAGCAGCCAAGGCCCCCAGGGAAGGGGCTACACCTTC. As protein: CASSQGPQGRGYTF.

For this clone: Germline is not matched at one junction end, which may reflect a read error. The V call is TRBV6-1, the J call TRBJ2-1, with 11 positions matching TRBD2. The length of the CDR3 is 16 residues. Germline V gene data show CDR1 as MNHNS and CDR2 as SASEGT. In DNA, the CDR3 is TGTGCCAGCAGTGAATTATTCGGGCTAGCGGGGGGACCTTCGATCTTC. Amino acid sequence: CASSELFGLAGGPSIF.

The chain uses TRBV28 and TRBJ1-2; TRBD1 aligns across 8 bases. The CDR3 covers 14 residues. Germline values: CDR1 MDHEN, CDR2 SYDVKM. The junction had 7 bases not matched to a gene; V was cut back by 6 bases and J by 4 bases. The CDR3 spells CASSRQGHSYGYTF. The CDR3 DNA reads as TGTGCCAGCAGCAGACAGGGGCACTCCTATGGCTACACCTTC.

This clone was seen a single time. This rearrangement joins TRBV19 to TRBJ1-1; D is uncertain. Germline V CDR1 and CDR2: LNHDA, SQIVND (reference sequence). This CDR3 is 13 amino acids long. Trimming removed 6 bases at V and 5 bases at J, with 13 bases between. The CDR3 protein is CASSVAGYTEAFF. CDR3 nucleotide sequence: TGTGCCAGTAGCGTGGCAGGATATACTGAAGCTTTCTTT.

This chain links TRBV10-3 with TRBJ1-5, with 7 bases aligning to TRBD1. With 10 bases clipped from V and 9 bases from J, the junction kept 12 bases outside the gene matches. Germline V lookup: CDR1 ENHRY, CDR2 SYGVKD. The CDR3 sequence is 13 residues long. CDR3 sequence (DNA): TGTGCCACCCGGCCCGACAGGGAAGGGCCCCAGCATTTT. Amino acid sequence: CATRPDREGPQHF.

The rearrangement uses TRBV13 and TRBJ2-7; 9 positions match TRBD1. With 8 bases clipped from V and 4 bases from J, the junction kept 3 bases outside the gene matches. The CDR3 runs 12 residues. Germline V gives CDR1 PRHDT, CDR2 FYEKMQ (reference sequence). The chain's CDR3 is CASGQGPYEQYF. The CDR3 bases are TGTGCCAGCGGACAGGGGCCTTACGAGCAGTACTTC.

The chain carries TRBV5-1 and TRBJ2-7; D remains unclear. CDR3 length: 12 residues. CDR1 SGHRS and CDR2 YFSETQ come from the germline V gene. Deletions cut 1 base from V and 4 bases from J, with 6 bases between. CDR3 protein: CASSLSRYEQYF. The CDR3 nucleotides read TGCGCCAGCAGCTTGTCCCGTTACGAGCAGTACTTC. The full variable domain, in which reference TRBV5-1 and TRBJ2-7 provide the parts outside the CDR3, is KAGVTQTPRYLIKTRGQQVTLSCSPISGHRSVSWYQQTPGQGLQFLFEYFSETQRNKGNFPGRFSGRQFSNSRSEMNVSTLELGDSALYLCASSLSRYEQYFGPGTRLTVT.

This clone was detected only once. As DNA, the CDR3 is TGTGCCAGCAGCTTAGCGACAGGGGCTGATGGCTACACCTTC. The encoded protein is CASSLATGADGYTF. The chain uses TRBV7-2 and TRBJ1-2; 8 bases agree with TRBD1. The CDR3 sequence is 14 residues long. Unmatched junction bases numbered 3, after V lost 0 bases and J lost 6 bases. Germline lookup yields CDR1 SGHTA and CDR2 FQGNSA.

V gene TRBV11-2 combines with J gene TRBJ2-7, with TRBD1 matching 10 bases. V gave up 6 bases and J gave up 2 bases; unmatched junction bases: 7. The CDR3 loop spans 15 amino acids. The germline gives CDR1 SGHAT, CDR2 FQNNGV. As DNA, the CDR3 is TGTGCCAGCAGTTCGGGACAGGGGTCCACCTACGAGCAGTACTTC. Amino acid sequence: CASSSGQGSTYEQYF.

This clone was observed a single time. The chain combines TRBV7-2 with TRBJ2-2; D is possibly TRBD1 (8 bases). CDR3 length equals 16 residues. Germline V gene sequence: CDR1 SGHTA, CDR2 FQGNSA. V lost 4 bases and J 0 bases, leaving 12 bases between the germline ends. The DNA for the CDR3 is TGTGCCAGCAGCTCACAGGGGGGGGCGAACACCGGGGAGCTGTTTTTT. Its protein is CASSSQGGANTGELFF. The variable domain in full, completed from reference TRBV7-2 and TRBJ2-2, reads GAGVSQSPSNKVTEKGKDVELRCDPISGHTALYWYRQSLGQGLEFLIYFQGNSAPDKSGLPSDRFSAERTGGSVSTLTIQRTQQEDSAVYLCASSSQGGANTGELFFGEGSRLTVL.

The chain combines TRBV6-6 with TRBJ2-7; D gene unclear. Looked up from germline, CDR1 is MNHNY and CDR2 is SVGAGI (reference sequence). V lost 2 bases, J lost 2 bases, and 7 bases lay in between. The length of the CDR3 is 13 residues. The CDR3 reads CASSYELTYEQYF. CDR3 DNA sequence: TGTGCCAGCAGTTACGAGTTAACCTACGAGCAGTACTTC.

The V gene is TRBV6-2 or TRBV6-3, the J gene TRBJ1-5; TRBD1 aligns across 8 bases. The V segment lost 0 bases and the J segment 5 bases; nucleotides outside the gene matches: 15. The CDR3 length is 19 residues. Germline CDR1 reads MNHEY; CDR2 reads SVGEGT. Written as DNA, the CDR3 is TGTGCCAGCAGTTACTCGGTTGGGACAGGTTTAATTTTATATCAGCCCCAGCATTTT. Amino acids: CASSYSVGTGLILYQPQHF.

This chain uses TRBV5-4 with TRBJ1-3, with D unclear. The CDR3 totals 12 residues. CDR1 and CDR2 from the germline V gene are SGHNT and YYREEE (reference sequence). The V gene lost 4 bases and the J gene lost 4 bases, with 6 bases spanning the gap. DNA of the CDR3: TGTGCCAGCAGCCTGGCGGGAAACACCATATATTTT. Translation: CASSLAGNTIYF.

The chain recombines TRBV30 with TRBJ1-5; no definite D call. Trimming cost V 2 bases and J 9 bases, with 14 bases left between them. CDR3 size: 13 residues. Germline V lookup: CDR1 GTSNPN, CDR2 SVGIG (reference sequence). The DNA for the CDR3 is TGTGCCTGGAGTCCCTCGGGAGAGCGGCCCCAGCATTTT. It translates to CAWSPSGERPQHF.

CDR3 nucleotide sequence: TGTGCCAGCAGTAGGGGGAGCTCCAATCAGCCCCAGCATTTT. Translating it yields CASSRGSSNQPQHF. The J gene is TRBJ1-5, the V gene TRBV6-5; possibly TRBD1 for D (6 bases). Germline V gene data show CDR1 as MNHEY and CDR2 as SVGAGI. The ends were cut back, 5 bases at V and 3 bases at J, with 11 bases in the middle. The CDR3 extends over 14 amino acids.

In the case of this clone: Other nucleotide sequences from this sample produce the same CDR3. The rearrangement joins TRBV27 to TRBJ1-1, with no clear D. The germline V gene has CDR1 MNHEY and CDR2 SMNVEV (reference sequence). V gave up 4 bases and J gave up 1 base, with 10 bases separating them. The CDR3 sequence is 14 residues long. The CDR3, as DNA: TGTGCCAGCAGTTACCGAGACTCGAACACTGAAGCTTTCTTT. Translated, it gives CASSYRDSNTEAFF.